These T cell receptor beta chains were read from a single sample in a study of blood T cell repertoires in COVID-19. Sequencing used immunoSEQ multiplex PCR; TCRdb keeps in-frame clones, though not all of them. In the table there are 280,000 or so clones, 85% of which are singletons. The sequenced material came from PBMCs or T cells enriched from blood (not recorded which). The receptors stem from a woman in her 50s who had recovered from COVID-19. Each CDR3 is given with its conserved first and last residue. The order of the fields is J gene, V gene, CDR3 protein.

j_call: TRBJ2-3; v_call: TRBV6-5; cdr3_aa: CASRAYGDPTDTQYF
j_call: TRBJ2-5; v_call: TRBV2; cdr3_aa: CASSRASGRETQYF
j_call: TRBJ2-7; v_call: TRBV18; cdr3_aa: CASSPPSGTAIYEQYF
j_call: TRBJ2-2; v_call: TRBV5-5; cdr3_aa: CASSSHPGTSNTGELFF
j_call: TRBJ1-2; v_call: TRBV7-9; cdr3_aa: CASSLAGQGAAGYTF
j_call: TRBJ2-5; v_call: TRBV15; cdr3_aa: CATSRTRTSLGETQYF
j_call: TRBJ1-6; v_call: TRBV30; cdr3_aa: CAWSVGQDSPLHF
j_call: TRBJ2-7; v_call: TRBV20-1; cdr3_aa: CSASGQGANTYEQYF
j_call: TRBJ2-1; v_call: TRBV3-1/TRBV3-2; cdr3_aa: CASSQRASNEQFF
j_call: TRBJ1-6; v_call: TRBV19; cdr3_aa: CATGDRAYNSPLHF
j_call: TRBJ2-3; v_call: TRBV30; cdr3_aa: CAWRGLRLAGGPLNTQYF
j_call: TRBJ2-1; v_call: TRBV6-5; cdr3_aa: CASVWTSGSNEQFF
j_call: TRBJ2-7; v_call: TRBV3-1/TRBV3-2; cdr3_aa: CASSQGMGAGYEQYF
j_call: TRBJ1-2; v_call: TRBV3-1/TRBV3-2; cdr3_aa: CASSPTTGGRGYTF
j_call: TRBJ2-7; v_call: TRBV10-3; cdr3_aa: CAIRETSDSYEQYF
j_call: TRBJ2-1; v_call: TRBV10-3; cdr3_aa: CAISELPGQGNEQFF
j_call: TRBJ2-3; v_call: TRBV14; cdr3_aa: CASSQVAGIPTDTQYF
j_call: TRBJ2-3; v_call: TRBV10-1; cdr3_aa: CASSQGLAASTDTQYF
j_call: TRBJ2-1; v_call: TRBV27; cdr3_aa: CASRSSYQAVRYNEQFF
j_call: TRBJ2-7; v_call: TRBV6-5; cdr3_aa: CASSPPGLYYEQYF
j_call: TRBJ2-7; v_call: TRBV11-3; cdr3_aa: CASSGTGGTYEQYF
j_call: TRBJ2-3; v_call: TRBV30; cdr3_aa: CAWNAGSAVDTQYF
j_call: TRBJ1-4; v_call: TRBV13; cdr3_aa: CASSPVGRNEKLFF
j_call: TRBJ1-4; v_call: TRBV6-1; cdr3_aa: CASSEPPSGEKLFF
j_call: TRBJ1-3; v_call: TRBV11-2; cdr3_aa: CASRLDRSSGNTIYF
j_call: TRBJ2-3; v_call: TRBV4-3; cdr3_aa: CASSQKTGTNIYTQYF
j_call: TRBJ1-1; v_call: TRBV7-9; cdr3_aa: CASSLGTIPEAFF
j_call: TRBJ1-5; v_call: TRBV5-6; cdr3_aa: CASSLGQANQPQHF
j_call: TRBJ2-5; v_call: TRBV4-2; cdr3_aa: CASSQPQDMTSGRPQETQYF
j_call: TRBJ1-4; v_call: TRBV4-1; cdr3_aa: CASSQRSSIVTNEKLFF
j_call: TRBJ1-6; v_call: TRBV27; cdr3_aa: CASAGGGVSQYNSPLHF
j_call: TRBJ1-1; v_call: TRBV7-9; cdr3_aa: CASNPEGQVNTEAFF
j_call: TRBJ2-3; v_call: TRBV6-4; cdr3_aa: CASSDSGGGGADTQYF
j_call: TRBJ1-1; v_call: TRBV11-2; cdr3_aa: CASSLSRGPTEAFF
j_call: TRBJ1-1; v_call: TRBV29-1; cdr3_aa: CSVTTSSNTEAFF
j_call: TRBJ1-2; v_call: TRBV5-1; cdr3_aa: CASSLEGILGYTF
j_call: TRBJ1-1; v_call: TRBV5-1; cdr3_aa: CASSLSLRELDEAFF
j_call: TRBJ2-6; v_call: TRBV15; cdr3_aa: CATSRERQLTTGANVLTF
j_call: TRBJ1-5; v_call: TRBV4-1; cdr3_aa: CASSQEPRGTAYEGQPQHF
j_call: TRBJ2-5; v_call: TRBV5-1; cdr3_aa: CASSLVGSQETQYF
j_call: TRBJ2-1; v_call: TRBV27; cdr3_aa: CASSWGGVEQFF
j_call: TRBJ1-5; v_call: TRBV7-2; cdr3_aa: CASSFGQPSGNQPQHF
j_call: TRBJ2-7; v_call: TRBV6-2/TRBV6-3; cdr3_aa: CASSYQPGLAYGQYF
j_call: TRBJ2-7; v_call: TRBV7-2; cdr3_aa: CASSFSSGYEQYF
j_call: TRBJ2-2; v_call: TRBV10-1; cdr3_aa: CASSGTPNTGELFF